This paragraph covers one T cell receptor beta chain sequence. Its specificity is not known. The source of the sample is a study of response to subunit inactivated influenza vaccine. Study-wide findings and caveats: The authors offered the suggestion that each seasonal influenza vaccination recruits few new T cells.

Trimming removed 4 bases from V and 6 bases from J, with 12 bases in between. From germline, CDR1 is LGHDT and CDR2 YNNKEL (reference sequence). The CDR3 runs 13 residues. MiXCR, applied by TCRdb to the RT-PCR reads, yields one record per CDR3 protein. This table has approximately 570,000 distinct CDR3 sequences, 7.5% to 8.5% appearing once. The input for sequencing was PBMCs from blood, taken about 24 months after vaccination. The TCR was taken from a man aged 45 to 75 who received an inactivated influenza vaccine. V and J are TRBV3-1 and TRBJ2-5, with a tentative D call TRBD2 (6 bases). The CDR3 spells CASSPGGTKTQYF. The CDR3 DNA is TGTGCCAGCAGCCCTGGGGGGACGAAGACCCAGTACTTC.